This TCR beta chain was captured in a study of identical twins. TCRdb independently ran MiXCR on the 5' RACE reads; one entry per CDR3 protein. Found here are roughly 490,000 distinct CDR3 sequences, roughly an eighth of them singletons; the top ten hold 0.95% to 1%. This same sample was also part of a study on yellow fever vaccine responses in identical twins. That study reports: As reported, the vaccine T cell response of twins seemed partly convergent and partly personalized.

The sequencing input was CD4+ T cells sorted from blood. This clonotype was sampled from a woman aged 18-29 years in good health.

The CDR3 loop reads CASSLSGSLNSPLHF. The CDR3 DNA reads as TGTGCCAGCAGCTTAAGTGGGAGCCTAAATTCACCCCTCCACTTT. The V gene is TRBV7-2, the J gene TRBJ1-6, with D hard to call. The V gene's germline CDR1 is SGHTA and CDR2 FQGNSA. The ends were cut back, 2 bases at V and 7 bases at J, with 12 bases in the middle. The CDR3 loop spans 15 amino acids.